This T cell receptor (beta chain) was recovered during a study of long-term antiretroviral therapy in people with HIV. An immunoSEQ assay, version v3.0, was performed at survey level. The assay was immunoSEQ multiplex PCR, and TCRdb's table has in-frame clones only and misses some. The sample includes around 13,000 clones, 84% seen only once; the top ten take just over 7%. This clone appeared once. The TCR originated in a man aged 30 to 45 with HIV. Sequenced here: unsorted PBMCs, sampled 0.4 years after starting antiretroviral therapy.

CDR3 loop: CASTGEAYNEQFF. CDR3 nucleotides: TGTGCCAGCACCGGGGAGGCTTACAATGAGCAGTTCTTC. V and J are TRBV7-9 and TRBJ2-1; maybe TRBD2 (6 bases). The V end was cut by 7 bases, the J end by 4 bases, with 11 bases between. The length of the CDR3 is 13 residues. Germline V CDR1 and CDR2: SEHNR, FQNEAQ (reference sequence).